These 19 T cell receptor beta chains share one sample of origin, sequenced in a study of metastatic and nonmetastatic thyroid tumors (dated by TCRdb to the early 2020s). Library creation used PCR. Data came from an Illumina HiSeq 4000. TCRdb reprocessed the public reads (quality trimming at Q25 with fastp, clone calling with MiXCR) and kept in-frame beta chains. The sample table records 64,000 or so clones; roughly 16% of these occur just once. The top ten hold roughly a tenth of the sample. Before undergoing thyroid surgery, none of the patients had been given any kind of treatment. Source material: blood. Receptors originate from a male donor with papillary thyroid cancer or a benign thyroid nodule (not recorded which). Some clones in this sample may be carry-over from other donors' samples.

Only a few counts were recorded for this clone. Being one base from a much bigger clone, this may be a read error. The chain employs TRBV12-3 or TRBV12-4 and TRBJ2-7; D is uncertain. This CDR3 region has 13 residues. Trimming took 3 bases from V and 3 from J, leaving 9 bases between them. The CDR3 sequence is CASSFRCVYEQYF. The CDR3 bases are TGTGCCAGCAGTTTTAGGTGCGTCTACGAGCAGTACTTC.

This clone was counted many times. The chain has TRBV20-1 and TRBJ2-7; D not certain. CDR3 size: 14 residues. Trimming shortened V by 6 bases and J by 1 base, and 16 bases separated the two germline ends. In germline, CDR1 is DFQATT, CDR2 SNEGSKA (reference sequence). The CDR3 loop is CSAAPFSKSYEQYV. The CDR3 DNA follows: TGCAGTGCGGCCCCTTTCAGTAAATCCTACGAGCAGTACGTC.

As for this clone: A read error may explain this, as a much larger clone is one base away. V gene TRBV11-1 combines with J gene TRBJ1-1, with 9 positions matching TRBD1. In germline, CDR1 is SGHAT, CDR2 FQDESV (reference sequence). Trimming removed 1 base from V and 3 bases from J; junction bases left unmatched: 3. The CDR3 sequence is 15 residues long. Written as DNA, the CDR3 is TGTGCCAGCAGCTTAGGGACAGGGGCCCACACTGAAGCTTTCTTT. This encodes CASSLGTGAHTEAFF. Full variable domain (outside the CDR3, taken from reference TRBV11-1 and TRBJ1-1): EAEVAQSPRYKITEKSQAVAFWCDPISGHATLYWYRQILGQGPELLVQFQDESVVDDSQLPKDRFSAERLKGVDSTLKIQPAELGDSAMYLCASSLGTGAHTEAFFGQGTRLTVV.

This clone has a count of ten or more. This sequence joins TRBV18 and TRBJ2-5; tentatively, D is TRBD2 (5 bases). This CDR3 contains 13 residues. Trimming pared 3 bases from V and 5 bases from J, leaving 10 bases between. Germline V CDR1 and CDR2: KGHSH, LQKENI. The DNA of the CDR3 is TGTGCCAGCTCACCTGGAAGGGAGGAGACCCAGTACTTC. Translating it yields CASSPGREETQYF. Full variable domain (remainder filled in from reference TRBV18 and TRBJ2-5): NAGVMQNPRHLVRRRGQEARLRCSPMKGHSHVYWYRQLPEEGLKFMVYLQKENIIDESGMPKERFSAEFPKEGPSILRIQQVVRGDSAAYFCASSPGREETQYFGPGTRLLVL.

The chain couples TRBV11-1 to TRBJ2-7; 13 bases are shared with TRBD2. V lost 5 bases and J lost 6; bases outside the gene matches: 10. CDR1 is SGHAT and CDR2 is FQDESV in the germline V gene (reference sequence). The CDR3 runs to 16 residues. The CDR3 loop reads CASSTLLAGGVREQYF. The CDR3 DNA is TGTGCCAGCAGCACCCTACTAGCGGGAGGGGTGCGCGAGCAGTACTTC. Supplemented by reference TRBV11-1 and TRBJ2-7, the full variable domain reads EAEVAQSPRYKITEKSQAVAFWCDPISGHATLYWYRQILGQGPELLVQFQDESVVDDSQLPKDRFSAERLKGVDSTLKIQPAELGDSAMYLCASSTLLAGGVREQYFGPGTRLTVT.

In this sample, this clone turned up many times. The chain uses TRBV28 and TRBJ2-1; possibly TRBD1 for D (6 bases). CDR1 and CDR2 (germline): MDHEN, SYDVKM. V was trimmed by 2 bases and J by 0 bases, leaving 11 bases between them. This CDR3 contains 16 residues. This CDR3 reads CASSLTGHSSYNEQFF. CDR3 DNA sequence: TGTGCCAGCAGTTTAACAGGGCACAGCTCCTACAATGAGCAGTTCTTC.

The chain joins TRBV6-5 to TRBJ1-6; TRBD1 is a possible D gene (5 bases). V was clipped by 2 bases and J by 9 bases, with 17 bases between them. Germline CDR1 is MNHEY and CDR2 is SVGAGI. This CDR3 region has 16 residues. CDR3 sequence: CASSYEAGGGSSPLHF. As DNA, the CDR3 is TGTGCCAGCAGTTACGAAGCCGGGGGTGGCAGTTCACCCCTCCACTTT.

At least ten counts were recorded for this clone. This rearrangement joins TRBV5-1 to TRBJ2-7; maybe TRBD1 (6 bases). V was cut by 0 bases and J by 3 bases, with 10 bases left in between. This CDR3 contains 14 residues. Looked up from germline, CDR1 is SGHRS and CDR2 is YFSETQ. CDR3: CASSLVAGVYEQYF. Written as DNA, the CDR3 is TGCGCCAGCAGCTTGGTAGCAGGGGTCTACGAGCAGTACTTC.

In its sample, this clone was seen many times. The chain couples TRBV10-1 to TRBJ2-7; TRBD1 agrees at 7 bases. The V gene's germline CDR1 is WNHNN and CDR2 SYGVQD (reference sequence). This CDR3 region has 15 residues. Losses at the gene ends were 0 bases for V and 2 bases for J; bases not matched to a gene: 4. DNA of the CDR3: TGCGCCAGCAGTGAGTCAGGGACAGCTCCCTACGAGCAGTACTTC. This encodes CASSESGTAPYEQYF.

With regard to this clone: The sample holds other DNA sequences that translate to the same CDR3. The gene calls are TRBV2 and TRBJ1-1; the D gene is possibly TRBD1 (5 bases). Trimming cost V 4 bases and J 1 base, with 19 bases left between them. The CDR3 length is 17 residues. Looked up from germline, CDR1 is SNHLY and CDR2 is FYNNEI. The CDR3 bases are TGTGCCAGCAGTGGGGGCAGTCGGGTCCGTGGGAACACTGAAGCTTTCTTT. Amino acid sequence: CASSGGSRVRGNTEAFF.

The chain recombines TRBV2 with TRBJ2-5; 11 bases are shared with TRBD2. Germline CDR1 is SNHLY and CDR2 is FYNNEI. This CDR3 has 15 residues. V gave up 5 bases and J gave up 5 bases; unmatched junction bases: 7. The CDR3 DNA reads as TGTGCCAGCAGTTACCGACTAGCGGGGAAGGAGACCCAGTACTTC. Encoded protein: CASSYRLAGKETQYF.

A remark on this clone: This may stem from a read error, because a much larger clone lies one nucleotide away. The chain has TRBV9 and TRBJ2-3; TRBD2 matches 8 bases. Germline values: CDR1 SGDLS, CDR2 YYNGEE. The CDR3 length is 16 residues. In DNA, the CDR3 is TGTGCCGGCAGCACCCAAGCTAGCGGGAGCACAGATACGCAGTATTTT. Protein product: CAGSTQASGSTDTQYF.

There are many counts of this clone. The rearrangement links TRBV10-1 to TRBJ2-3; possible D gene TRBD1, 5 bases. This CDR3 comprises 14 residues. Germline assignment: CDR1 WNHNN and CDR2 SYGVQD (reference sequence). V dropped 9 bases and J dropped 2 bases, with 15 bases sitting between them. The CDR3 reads CASARFGATDTQYF. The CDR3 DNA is TGCGCCAGTGCAAGATTTGGGGCCACAGATACGCAGTATTTT.

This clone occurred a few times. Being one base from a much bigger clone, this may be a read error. CDR3 sequence reads: CSVDAWALGGETQYF. CDR3 DNA: TGCAGCGTTGATGCTTGGGCCCTAGGAGGGGAGACCCAGTACTTC. The chain has TRBV29-1 and TRBJ2-5; weak D call: TRBD2 (6 bases). Germline lookup yields CDR1 SQVTM and CDR2 ANQGSEA. V lost 3 bases and J lost 5, with 19 bases in between. The CDR3 extends over 15 amino acids.

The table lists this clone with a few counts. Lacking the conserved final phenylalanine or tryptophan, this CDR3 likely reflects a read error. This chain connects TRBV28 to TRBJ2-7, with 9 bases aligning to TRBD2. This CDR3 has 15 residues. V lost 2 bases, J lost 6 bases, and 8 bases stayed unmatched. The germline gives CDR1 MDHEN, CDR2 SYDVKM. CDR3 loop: CASSLTNLLAGEQYL. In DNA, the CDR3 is TGTGCCAGCAGTTTAACCAATTTACTAGCGGGCGAGCAGTACTTA.

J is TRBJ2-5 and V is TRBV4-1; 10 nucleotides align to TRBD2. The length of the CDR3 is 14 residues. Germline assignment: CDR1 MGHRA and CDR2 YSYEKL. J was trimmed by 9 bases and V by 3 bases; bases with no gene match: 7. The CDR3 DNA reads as TGCGCCAGCAGCCAGGAGCGGGAGGGGTCCGCCCAGTACTTC. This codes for CASSQEREGSAQYF.

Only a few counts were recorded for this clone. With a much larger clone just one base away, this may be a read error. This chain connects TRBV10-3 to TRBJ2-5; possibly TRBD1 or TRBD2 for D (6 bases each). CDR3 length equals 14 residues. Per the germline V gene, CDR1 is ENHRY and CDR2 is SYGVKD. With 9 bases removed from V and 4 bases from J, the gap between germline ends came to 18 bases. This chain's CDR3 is CAIMRGESVETQYF. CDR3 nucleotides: TGTGCCATTATGAGGGGGGAGTCGGTAGAGACCCAGTACTTC.

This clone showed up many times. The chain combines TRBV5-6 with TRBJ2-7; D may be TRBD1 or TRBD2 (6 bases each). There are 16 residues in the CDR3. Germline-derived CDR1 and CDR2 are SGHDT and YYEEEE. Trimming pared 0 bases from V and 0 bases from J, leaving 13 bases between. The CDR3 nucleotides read TGTGCCAGCAGCTTGGCCGGGGGCTTCGGCTCCTACGAGCAGTACTTC. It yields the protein CASSLAGGFGSYEQYF.

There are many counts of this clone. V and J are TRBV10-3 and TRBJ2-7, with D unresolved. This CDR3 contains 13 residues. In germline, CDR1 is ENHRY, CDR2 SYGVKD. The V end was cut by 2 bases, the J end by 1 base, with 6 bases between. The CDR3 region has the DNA TGTGCCATCAGTGAGGACGTTTCCTACGAGCAGTACTTC. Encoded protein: CAISEDVSYEQYF.